The 22 T cell receptor beta chains below were found in one sample sequenced in a study of OX40 agonist ivuxolimab in advanced cancers. TCRdb's copy holds only in-frame clones and misses some; the assay was immunoSEQ multiplex PCR. The sample contains fewer than 25,000 clones, 65% to 90% of which appear only once. The sample in question was CD4+ or CD8+ T cells sorted from blood, obtained in a trial of the OX40 agonist ivuxolimab. The receptors here all came from an adult with an advanced solid tumor such as melanoma, head and neck, liver or kidney cancer.

The J gene is TRBJ1-1, the V gene TRBV6-1, with D possibly being TRBD1 (5 bases). V lost 2 bases, J lost 4 bases, and 17 bases lay in between. The CDR3 loop spans 16 amino acids. Germline V CDR1 and CDR2: MNHNS, SASEGT. CDR3 nucleotide sequence: TGTGCCAGCAGTGAATGGTCAGCCCGCGGGGGCACTGAAGCTTTCTTT. Translating gives CASSEWSARGGTEAFF.

This chain uses TRBV4-1 with TRBJ1-6, with no clear D. The CDR3 is 15 amino acids. Germline V CDR1 and CDR2: MGHRA, YSYEKL. Trimming shortened V by 0 bases and J by 6 bases, and 9 bases separated the two germline ends. CDR3 DNA sequence: TGCGCCAGCAGCCAAGAGGGTTTATTTAATTCACCCCTCCACTTT. Protein: CASSQEGLFNSPLHF.

This chain connects TRBV6-1 to TRBJ2-5, with D tentatively TRBD1 or TRBD2 (5 bases each). Germline values: CDR1 MNHNS, CDR2 SASEGT. The CDR3 totals 16 residues. The V end was cut by 2 bases, the J end by 4 bases, with 17 bases between. CDR3 amino acids: CASSEYVGALRETQYF. DNA of the CDR3: TGTGCCAGCAGTGAATATGTCGGGGCCCTTAGAGAGACCCAGTACTTC.

The J gene is TRBJ2-5, the V gene TRBV2; D may be TRBD2 (6 bases). Germline V CDR1 and CDR2: SNHLY, FYNNEI. This CDR3 is built from 14 residues. The V and J ends lost 11 bases and 3 bases respectively, with 19 bases between them. The CDR3 region has the DNA TGTGCCGCGCCCCCGGGGGATAGCGAAGAGACCCAGTACTTC. Its protein is CAAPPGDSEETQYF.

This clone was seen a single time. The chain uses TRBV9 and TRBJ2-5; D is perhaps TRBD1 (6 bases). V lost 3 bases to trimming and J lost 2 bases, with 11 bases between them. The CDR3 spans 14 residues. Germline CDR1 reads SGDLS; CDR2 reads YYNGEE. CDR3 in DNA: TGTGCCAGCAGCGCCCGGACAGCGCAAGAGACCCAGTACTTC. Translating gives CASSARTAQETQYF. The full variable domain, with the rest looked up from reference TRBV9 and TRBJ2-5, is DSGVTQTPKHLITATGQRVTLRCSPRSGDLSVYWYQQSLDQGLQFLIQYYNGEERAKGNILERFSAQQFPDLHSELNLSSLELGDSALYFCASSARTAQETQYFGPGTRLLVL.

The chain uses TRBV27 and TRBJ2-7; a possible D gene is TRBD1 (6 bases). This CDR3 region has 13 residues. The germline V gene has CDR1 MNHEY and CDR2 SMNVEV (reference sequence). Trimming pared 5 bases from V and 4 bases from J, leaving 12 bases between. The CDR3 reads CASSIGTFYEQYF. The CDR3 DNA sequence: TGTGCCAGCAGTATCGGGACATTTTACGAGCAGTACTTC.

The chain has TRBV9 and TRBJ1-2; no clear D. CDR1 is SGDLS and CDR2 is YYNGEE in the germline V gene. This CDR3 spans 12 amino acids. The V end lost 5 bases, the J end lost 6 bases, and 11 bases lay between the germline ends. The CDR3 loop reads CASRSGGDGYTF. CDR3 DNA sequence: TGTGCCAGCAGGTCAGGAGGTGATGGCTACACCTTC.

This clone has more than one count but fewer than ten. The V and J genes are TRBV11-2 and TRBJ2-3; D might be TRBD2 (5 bases). Germline CDR1 and CDR2: SGHAT and FQNNGV. CDR3 length equals 14 residues. Between the trimmed V and J ends, which lost 3 bases and 6 bases, there was a span of 13 bases. CDR3 sequence reads: CASSFGVEADTQYF. CDR3 nucleotides: TGTGCCAGCAGCTTCGGGGTTGAAGCCGATACGCAGTATTTT.

CDR3 bases: TGTGCCAGCAGCGTAGGGGGAGGATTAGGGCGTGAGCAGTTCTTC. Its protein product is CASSVGGGLGREQFF. The chain is built from TRBV9 and TRBJ2-1; maybe TRBD2 (6 bases). Trimming took 0 bases from V and 9 from J, leaving 16 bases between them. Germline CDR1 and CDR2: SGDLS and YYNGEE. CDR3 size: 15 residues.

This clone was observed a handful of times. The rearrangement uses TRBV9 and TRBJ2-2, with a tentative D call TRBD1 (5 bases). CDR1 SGDLS and CDR2 YYNGEE come from the germline V gene. The V and J ends lost 6 bases and 6 bases respectively, with 9 bases between them. The CDR3 loop spans 12 amino acids. Written as DNA, the CDR3 is TGTGCCAGCACCCAGGGCGCCGGGGAGCTGTTTTTT. Protein sequence: CASTQGAGELFF.

The chain is built from TRBV4-2 and TRBJ1-5; D not certain. The CDR3 loop spans 14 amino acids. V lost 1 base and J 4 bases, leaving 8 bases between the germline ends. Germline CDR1 and CDR2: LGHNA and YNFKEQ. CDR3 protein: CASSQVGANQPQHF. In DNA form, the CDR3 reads TGTGCCAGCAGCCAAGTCGGAGCAAATCAGCCCCAGCATTTT.

The CDR3 protein is CASSPPNSDMNTGELFF. In DNA form, the CDR3 reads TGTGCCAGCTCACCACCGAATTCAGACATGAACACCGGGGAGCTGTTTTTT. The chain couples TRBV18 to TRBJ2-2; D gene unclear. The CDR3 has 17 amino acids. Germline CDR1 and CDR2: KGHSH and LQKENI. Trimming shortened V by 0 bases and J by 1 base, and 12 bases separated the two germline ends. Drawing the rest from reference TRBV18 and TRBJ2-2, the complete variable domain is NAGVMQNPRHLVRRRGQEARLRCSPMKGHSHVYWYRQLPEEGLKFMVYLQKENIIDESGMPKERFSAEFPKEGPSILRIQQVVRGDSAAYFCASSPPNSDMNTGELFFGEGSRLTVL.

The chain employs TRBV7-9 and TRBJ1-1; D is possibly TRBD1 (5 bases). The CDR3 is 12 residues long. The V end lost 3 bases, the J end lost 5 bases, and 7 bases lay between the germline ends. CDR1 and CDR2 (germline): SEHNR, FQNEAQ (reference sequence). CDR3 amino acids: CASSLTVTEAFF. For the CDR3, the DNA is TGTGCCAGCAGCTTGACAGTTACTGAAGCTTTCTTT.

The rearrangement joins TRBV7-6 to TRBJ2-1; TRBD2 matches 8 bases. Germline CDR1 reads SGHVS; CDR2 reads FNYEAQ. This CDR3 contains 14 residues. V dropped 2 bases and J dropped 9; count of bases not matched to a gene: 6. The CDR3 DNA reads as TGTGCCAGCAGCTTAACGGAACGGGGGGGTGAGCAGTTCTTC. This codes for CASSLTERGGEQFF.

This clone was detected once. The genes are TRBV4-2 and TRBJ2-7; D is ambiguous. The V end was cut by 3 bases, the J end by 6 bases, with 9 bases between. The CDR3 extends over 12 amino acids. The germline V gene encodes CDR1 LGHNA and CDR2 YNFKEQ. CDR3 sequence reads: CASSHPSGEQYF. The CDR3 DNA reads as TGTGCCAGCAGCCACCCCTCGGGCGAGCAGTACTTC.

CDR3 DNA: TGTGCCAGCAGCCAAGATCTCGCCCCCCTGACCACCGGGGAGCTGTTTTTT. Protein sequence: CASSQDLAPLTTGELFF. The chain is built from TRBV4-2 and TRBJ2-2; D call uncertain. This CDR3 contains 17 residues. V was shortened by 0 bases and J by 4 bases, with 15 bases between the two germline ends. CDR1 LGHNA and CDR2 YNFKEQ come from the germline V gene.

This chain connects TRBV10-3 to TRBJ2-7; 11 bases line up with TRBD1. The CDR3 totals 16 residues. J was trimmed by 2 bases and V by 5 bases; bases with no gene match: 8. The germline CDR1 and CDR2 sequences are ENHRY and SYGVKD. The CDR3, as DNA: TGTGCCATCAGTTTTACCCGGGACAGGGGGACCTACGAGCAGTACTTC. Translating it yields CAISFTRDRGTYEQYF.

The chain uses TRBV5-6 and TRBJ1-2; D may be TRBD1 (6 bases). CDR1 and CDR2 (germline): SGHDT, YYEEEE. V was cut by 3 bases and J by 6 bases, with 12 bases left in between. The CDR3 contains 13 residues. CDR3 nucleotides: TGTGCCAGCAGCTCCACAGGGTTAGATGGCTACACCTTC. Protein product: CASSSTGLDGYTF.

This chain connects TRBV11-1 to TRBJ2-5, with D perhaps given as TRBD1 or TRBD2 (5 bases each). The CDR3 length is 14 residues. Germline CDR1 and CDR2: SGHAT and FQDESV (reference sequence). Deletions cut 5 bases from V and 5 bases from J, with 15 bases between. The CDR3 region has the DNA TGTGCCAGCAGCATCCGGGACGATGAGGAGACCCAGTACTTC. This encodes CASSIRDDEETQYF.

The J gene is TRBJ2-5, the V gene TRBV19; the D is unclear. CDR1 LNHDA and CDR2 SQIVND come from the germline V gene (reference sequence). V lost 7 bases and J 2 bases, leaving 23 bases between the germline ends. The CDR3 length is 17 residues. As DNA, the CDR3 is TGTGCCAGTAACCCCGCAGCTGCGGCGTTCGGACAAGAGACCCAGTACTTC. The encoded protein is CASNPAAAAFGQETQYF.

V gene TRBV28 combines with J gene TRBJ1-6; 7 bases map to TRBD1. The CDR3 contains 14 residues. Trimming cost V 3 bases and J 9 bases; bases outside gene matches: 5. Per the germline V gene, CDR1 is MDHEN and CDR2 is SYDVKM. The CDR3 DNA is TGTGCCAGCAGTTTGACAGGGACGGCTTCACCCCTCCACTTT. As protein: CASSLTGTASPLHF.

The chain is built from TRBV6-6 and TRBJ2-7; 7 bases match TRBD1. Per germline, CDR1 MNHNY and CDR2 SVGAGI (reference sequence). The CDR3 runs to 15 residues. The trim removed 6 bases at V and 0 bases at J, leaving 8 bases unmatched. CDR3 region: CASSRPGQLSYEQYF. In DNA, the CDR3 is TGTGCCAGCAGCCGACCGGGACAGCTCTCCTACGAGCAGTACTTC.